Listed below are T cell receptor beta chains from one sample, sequenced in a study of blood T cell repertoires in COVID-19. Assay used: immunoSEQ multiplex PCR; TCRdb lists only in-frame clones, some missing. The sample comprises approximately 58,000 clones, over 75% of which are singletons, and roughly 5.1% rests with the top ten. The source material was peripheral blood. These receptors all stem from a man aged 40-49 years with active COVID-19. CDR3s include the opening cysteine and the closing phenylalanine or tryptophan. Each record gives: clone size, D gene, V gene, J gene, CDR3 protein, CDR3 DNA. D genes are given only for firm matches. Rows give clone size only sometimes, using once, few, many, or a class for an expanded clone.

clone_size: NA; d_call: TRBD2; v_call: TRBV7-2; j_call: TRBJ2-1; cdr3_aa: CASSRGTSVVEQFF; cdr3_nt: TGTGCCAGCAGCAGAGGGACTAGCGTAGTTGAGCAGTTCTTC
clone_size: many; d_call: NA; v_call: TRBV6-4; j_call: TRBJ2-2; cdr3_aa: CASSDRGTGELFF; cdr3_nt: TGTGCCAGCAGTGACAGGGGCACCGGGGAGCTGTTTTTT
clone_size: NA; d_call: NA; v_call: TRBV12-3/TRBV12-4; j_call: TRBJ1-5; cdr3_aa: CASSLSGYQPQHF; cdr3_nt: TGTGCCAGCAGTCTATCAGGGTACCAGCCCCAGCATTTT
clone_size: NA; d_call: TRBD2; v_call: TRBV11-3; j_call: TRBJ2-1; cdr3_aa: CASSGSAGGIHNEQFF; cdr3_nt: TGTGCCAGCAGCGGGAGTGCGGGAGGGATCCACAATGAGCAGTTCTTC
clone_size: NA; d_call: TRBD2; v_call: TRBV4-1; j_call: TRBJ2-7; cdr3_aa: CASSQDMEREATYEQYF; cdr3_nt: TGCGCCAGCAGCCAAGATATGGAGCGGGAGGCAACCTACGAGCAGTACTTC
clone_size: few; d_call: TRBD1; v_call: TRBV4-1; j_call: TRBJ1-6; cdr3_aa: CASSQAGQGRGSPLHF; cdr3_nt: TGCGCCAGCAGCCAAGCTGGACAGGGGCGGGGTTCACCCCTCCACTTT
clone_size: NA; d_call: TRBD2; v_call: TRBV19; j_call: TRBJ2-2; cdr3_aa: CASRGGLAGPTGELFF; cdr3_nt: TGTGCCAGTAGGGGTGGACTAGCGGGACCCACCGGGGAGCTGTTTTTT
clone_size: NA; d_call: NA; v_call: TRBV24-1; j_call: TRBJ1-1; cdr3_aa: CATSDELNTEAFF; cdr3_nt: TGTGCCACCAGTGATGAGCTGAACACTGAAGCTTTCTTT
clone_size: NA; d_call: NA; v_call: TRBV18; j_call: TRBJ2-1; cdr3_aa: CASSIAARGSYNEQFF; cdr3_nt: TGTGCCAGCTCCATAGCGGCGAGAGGATCCTACAATGAGCAGTTCTTC
clone_size: NA; d_call: NA; v_call: TRBV5-1; j_call: TRBJ2-1; cdr3_aa: CASSLSFLAYNEQFF; cdr3_nt: TGCGCCAGCAGCTTGAGTTTTTTAGCCTACAATGAGCAGTTCTTC
clone_size: NA; d_call: TRBD1; v_call: TRBV7-8; j_call: TRBJ2-1; cdr3_aa: CASSLVAGQGPFF; cdr3_nt: TGTGCCAGCAGCTTAGTAGCGGGACAGGGGCCCTTCTTC
clone_size: few; d_call: NA; v_call: TRBV5-1; j_call: TRBJ2-7; cdr3_aa: CASRQGGTYEQYF; cdr3_nt: TGCGCCAGCAGACAAGGCGGAACCTACGAGCAGTACTTC
clone_size: NA; d_call: NA; v_call: TRBV2; j_call: TRBJ1-1; cdr3_aa: CASSEATLGGSYEAFF; cdr3_nt: TGTGCCAGCAGTGAAGCGACCTTGGGAGGCTCCTATGAAGCTTTCTTT
clone_size: NA; d_call: NA; v_call: TRBV6-5; j_call: TRBJ2-5; cdr3_aa: CASGRGPRETQYF; cdr3_nt: TGTGCCAGCGGTCGTGGCCCCCGAGAGACCCAGTACTTC
clone_size: NA; d_call: TRBD2; v_call: TRBV7-3; j_call: TRBJ2-2; cdr3_aa: CASSFGGRSTGELFF; cdr3_nt: TGTGCCAGCAGCTTCGGCGGGAGGAGTACCGGGGAGCTGTTTTTT
clone_size: NA; d_call: NA; v_call: TRBV4-1; j_call: TRBJ1-5; cdr3_aa: CASSQETRGHSNQPQHF; cdr3_nt: TGCGCCAGCAGCCAAGAAACGCGAGGTCATAGCAATCAGCCCCAGCATTTT
clone_size: NA; d_call: NA; v_call: TRBV18; j_call: TRBJ1-1; cdr3_aa: CASSPSGLTEAFF; cdr3_nt: TGTGCCAGCTCACCATCGGGGTTAACTGAAGCTTTCTTT
clone_size: NA; d_call: NA; v_call: TRBV5-1; j_call: TRBJ1-3; cdr3_aa: CASSLEPGVSGNTIYF; cdr3_nt: TGCGCCAGCAGCTTGGAACCGGGAGTCTCTGGAAACACCATATATTTT
clone_size: NA; d_call: TRBD2; v_call: TRBV27; j_call: TRBJ2-3; cdr3_aa: CASSYKREGDTQYF; cdr3_nt: TGTGCCAGCAGTTATAAGCGGGAGGGTGACACGCAGTATTTT
clone_size: NA; d_call: TRBD2; v_call: TRBV11-3; j_call: TRBJ2-1; cdr3_aa: CASSLEGRASRYNEQFF; cdr3_nt: TGTGCCAGCAGCTTAGAAGGGAGGGCTAGCAGGTACAATGAGCAGTTCTTC
clone_size: NA; d_call: TRBD1; v_call: TRBV27; j_call: TRBJ2-7; cdr3_aa: CASSSGTGGFNEQYF; cdr3_nt: TGTGCCAGCAGCTCCGGGACAGGGGGTTTCAACGAGCAGTACTTC
clone_size: NA; d_call: NA; v_call: TRBV28; j_call: TRBJ2-5; cdr3_aa: CASSSRGAQETQYF; cdr3_nt: TGTGCCAGCAGTTCGCGCGGGGCCCAAGAGACCCAGTACTTC
clone_size: few; d_call: TRBD1; v_call: TRBV29-1; j_call: TRBJ1-1; cdr3_aa: CSVDRGDTEAFF; cdr3_nt: TGCAGCGTTGACAGGGGGGACACTGAAGCTTTCTTT
clone_size: NA; d_call: TRBD1; v_call: TRBV10-1; j_call: TRBJ2-7; cdr3_aa: CASSEYPPRTGISYEQYF; cdr3_nt: TGCGCCAGCAGTGAGTACCCCCCGCGGACAGGAATTTCCTACGAGCAGTACTTC
clone_size: NA; d_call: NA; v_call: TRBV30; j_call: TRBJ2-1; cdr3_aa: CAWSQGDEQFF; cdr3_nt: TGTGCCTGGAGTCAAGGGGATGAGCAGTTCTTC
clone_size: NA; d_call: NA; v_call: TRBV6-1; j_call: TRBJ1-3; cdr3_aa: CASSESMGSSGNTIYF; cdr3_nt: TGTGCCAGCAGTGAAAGTATGGGGAGCTCTGGAAACACCATATATTTT
clone_size: NA; d_call: TRBD1; v_call: TRBV27; j_call: TRBJ1-1; cdr3_aa: CASSFSGQGSTEAFF; cdr3_nt: TGTGCCAGCAGTTTTTCGGGACAGGGGAGCACTGAAGCTTTCTTT
clone_size: NA; d_call: NA; v_call: TRBV10-3; j_call: TRBJ2-7; cdr3_aa: CAITRDTTYEQYF; cdr3_nt: TGTGCCATCACTCGGGACACGACCTACGAGCAGTACTTC
clone_size: NA; d_call: NA; v_call: TRBV18; j_call: TRBJ2-1; cdr3_aa: CASSPDGEQFF; cdr3_nt: TGTGCCAGCTCACCAGACGGGGAGCAGTTCTTC
clone_size: NA; d_call: TRBD1; v_call: TRBV4-1; j_call: TRBJ1-4; cdr3_aa: CASSQEGTGATEKLFF; cdr3_nt: TGCGCCAGCAGCCAAGAGGGGACAGGGGCGACTGAAAAACTGTTTTTT
clone_size: NA; d_call: NA; v_call: TRBV28; j_call: TRBJ1-2; cdr3_aa: CASTGPQGRAAYGYTF; cdr3_nt: TGTGCCAGCACCGGACCTCAGGGCAGGGCTGCCTATGGCTACACCTTC
clone_size: NA; d_call: TRBD2; v_call: TRBV5-1; j_call: TRBJ2-5; cdr3_aa: CASSFSGTSQETQYF; cdr3_nt: TGCGCCAGCAGCTTTAGCGGGACCTCCCAAGAGACCCAGTACTTC
clone_size: few; d_call: TRBD1; v_call: TRBV14; j_call: TRBJ1-3; cdr3_aa: CASSRDFPSGTATGNTIYF; cdr3_nt: TGTGCCAGCAGCCGAGATTTTCCTTCCGGGACAGCGACTGGAAACACCATATATTTT
clone_size: NA; d_call: TRBD1; v_call: TRBV6-5; j_call: TRBJ1-1; cdr3_aa: CASDRGSSTEAFF; cdr3_nt: TGTGCCAGCGACAGGGGAAGTAGCACTGAAGCTTTCTTT
clone_size: NA; d_call: NA; v_call: TRBV7-9; j_call: TRBJ1-1; cdr3_aa: CASSFPTRSTEAFF; cdr3_nt: TGTGCCAGCAGCTTCCCAACGCGGAGCACTGAAGCTTTCTTT
clone_size: NA; d_call: NA; v_call: TRBV11-3; j_call: TRBJ2-2; cdr3_aa: CASSPRSRVNTGELFF; cdr3_nt: TGTGCCAGCAGCCCCCGGTCGAGGGTGAACACCGGGGAGCTGTTTTTT
clone_size: few; d_call: NA; v_call: TRBV6-5; j_call: TRBJ1-2; cdr3_aa: CASTKTGSLYGYTF; cdr3_nt: TGTGCCAGCACCAAGACAGGCTCTCTTTATGGCTACACCTTC
clone_size: NA; d_call: NA; v_call: TRBV5-5; j_call: TRBJ1-5; cdr3_aa: CASSFGWEQANNQPQHF; cdr3_nt: TGTGCCAGCAGCTTCGGATGGGAACAGGCGAACAATCAGCCCCAGCATTTT
clone_size: NA; d_call: NA; v_call: TRBV30; j_call: TRBJ1-4; cdr3_aa: CAWSPPVGGAGEKLFF; cdr3_nt: TGTGCCTGGAGTCCGCCGGTAGGGGGGGCCGGGGAAAAACTGTTTTTT
clone_size: once; d_call: TRBD1; v_call: TRBV29-1; j_call: TRBJ2-1; cdr3_aa: CSVGGDRGPINEQFF; cdr3_nt: TGCAGCGTTGGGGGCGACAGGGGGCCAATCAATGAGCAGTTCTTC
clone_size: NA; d_call: NA; v_call: TRBV28; j_call: TRBJ2-7; cdr3_aa: CASKPSAGFYEQYF; cdr3_nt: TGTGCCAGCAAGCCCTCAGCGGGCTTCTACGAGCAGTACTTC
clone_size: NA; d_call: TRBD2; v_call: TRBV5-1; j_call: TRBJ2-7; cdr3_aa: CASSTGTSEGRQYF; cdr3_nt: TGCGCCAGCAGCACTGGGACTAGCGAAGGACGGCAGTACTTC
clone_size: NA; d_call: NA; v_call: TRBV5-5; j_call: TRBJ2-7; cdr3_aa: CASSLAPGNEQYF; cdr3_nt: TGTGCCAGCAGCTTGGCGCCGGGGAACGAGCAGTACTTC
clone_size: few; d_call: NA; v_call: TRBV7-9; j_call: TRBJ2-7; cdr3_aa: CASSSYSTKLFYEQYF; cdr3_nt: TGTGCCAGCAGCTCCTACTCGACTAAGCTATTCTACGAGCAGTACTTC